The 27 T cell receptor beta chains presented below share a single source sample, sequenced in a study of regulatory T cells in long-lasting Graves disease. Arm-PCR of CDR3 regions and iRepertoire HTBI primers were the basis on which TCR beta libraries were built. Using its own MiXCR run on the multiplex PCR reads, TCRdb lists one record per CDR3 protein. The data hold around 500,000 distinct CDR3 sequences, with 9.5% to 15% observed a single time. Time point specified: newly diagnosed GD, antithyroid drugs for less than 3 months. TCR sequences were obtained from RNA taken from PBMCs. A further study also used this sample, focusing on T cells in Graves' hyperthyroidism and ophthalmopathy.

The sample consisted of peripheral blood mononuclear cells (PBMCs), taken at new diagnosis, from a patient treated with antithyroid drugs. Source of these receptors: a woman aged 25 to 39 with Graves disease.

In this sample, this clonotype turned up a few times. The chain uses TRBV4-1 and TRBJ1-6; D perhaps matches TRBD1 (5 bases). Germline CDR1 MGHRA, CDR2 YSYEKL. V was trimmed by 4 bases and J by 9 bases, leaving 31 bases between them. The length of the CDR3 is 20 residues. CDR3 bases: TGCGCCAGCAGCCTAAGGGATGTTTACGGGAACTACCTTAGGGGTTCACCCCTCCACTTT. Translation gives CASSLRDVYGNYLRGSPLHF.

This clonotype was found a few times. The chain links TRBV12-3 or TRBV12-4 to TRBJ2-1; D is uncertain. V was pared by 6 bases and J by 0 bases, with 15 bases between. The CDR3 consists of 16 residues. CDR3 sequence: CASRKGRPSSYNEQFF. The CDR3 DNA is TGTGCCAGCAGGAAGGGCAGGCCCAGCTCCTACAATGAGCAGTTCTTC.

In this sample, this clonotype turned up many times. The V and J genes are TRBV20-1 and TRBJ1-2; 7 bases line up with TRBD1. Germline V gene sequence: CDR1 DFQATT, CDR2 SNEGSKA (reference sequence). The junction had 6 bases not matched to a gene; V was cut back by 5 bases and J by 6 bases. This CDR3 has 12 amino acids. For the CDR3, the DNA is TGCAGTGCTCCACAGGGGAATCATGGCTACACCTTC. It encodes CSAPQGNHGYTF.

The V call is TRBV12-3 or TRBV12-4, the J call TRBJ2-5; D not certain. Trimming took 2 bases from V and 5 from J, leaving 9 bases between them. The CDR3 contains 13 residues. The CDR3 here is CASSLLVRETQYF. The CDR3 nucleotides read TGTGCCAGCAGTTTACTAGTCCGTGAGACCCAGTACTTC.

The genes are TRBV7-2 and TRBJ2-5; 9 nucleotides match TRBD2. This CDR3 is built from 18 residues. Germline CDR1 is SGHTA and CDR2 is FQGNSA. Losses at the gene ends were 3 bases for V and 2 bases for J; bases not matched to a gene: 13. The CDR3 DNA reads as TGTGCCAGCAGCTTCCGAATTATAGCGGGAGTTGGGCAAGAGACCCAGTACTTC. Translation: CASSFRIIAGVGQETQYF.

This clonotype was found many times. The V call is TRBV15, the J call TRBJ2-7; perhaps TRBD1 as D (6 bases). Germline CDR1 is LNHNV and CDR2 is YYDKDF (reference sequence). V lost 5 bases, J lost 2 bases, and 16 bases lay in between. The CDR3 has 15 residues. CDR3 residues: CATSAGTYNPYEQYF. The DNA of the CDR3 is TGTGCCACCAGCGCCGGGACATACAATCCCTACGAGCAGTACTTC.

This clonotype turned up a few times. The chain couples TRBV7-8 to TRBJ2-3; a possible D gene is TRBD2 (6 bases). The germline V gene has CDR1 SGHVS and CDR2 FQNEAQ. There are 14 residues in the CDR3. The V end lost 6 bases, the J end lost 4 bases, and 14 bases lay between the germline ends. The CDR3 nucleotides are TGTGCCAGCAGGGCGCGGGGAAGGGCAGATACGCAGTATTTT. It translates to CASRARGRADTQYF.

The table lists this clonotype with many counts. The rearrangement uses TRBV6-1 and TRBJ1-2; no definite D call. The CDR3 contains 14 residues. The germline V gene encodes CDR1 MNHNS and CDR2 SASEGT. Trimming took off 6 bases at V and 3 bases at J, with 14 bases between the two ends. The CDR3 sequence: CASSPLRRHYGYTF. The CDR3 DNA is TGTGCCAGCAGCCCCCTGAGACGACACTATGGCTACACCTTC.

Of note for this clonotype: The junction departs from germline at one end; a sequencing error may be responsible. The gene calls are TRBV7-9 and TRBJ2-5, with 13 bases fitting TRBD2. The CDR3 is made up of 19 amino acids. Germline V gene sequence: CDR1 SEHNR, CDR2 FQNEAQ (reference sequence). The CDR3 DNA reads TGTCCCAGCAGCGATACTAGCGGGAGGGCCCCTTGGCATCAAGAGACCCAGTACTTC. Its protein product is CPSSDTSGRAPWHQETQYF. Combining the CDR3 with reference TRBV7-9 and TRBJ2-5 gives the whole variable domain DTGVSQNPRHKITKRGQNVTFRCDPISEHNRLYWYRQTLGQGPEFLTYFQNEAQLEKSRLLSDRFSAERPKGSFSTLEIQRTEQGDSAMYLCPSSDTSGRAPWHQETQYFGPGTRLLVL.

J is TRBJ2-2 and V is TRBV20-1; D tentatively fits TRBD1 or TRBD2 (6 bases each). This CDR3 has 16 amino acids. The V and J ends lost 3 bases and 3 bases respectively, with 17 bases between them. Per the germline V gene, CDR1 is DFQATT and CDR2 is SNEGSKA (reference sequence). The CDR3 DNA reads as TGCAGTGCTAGCCCCCCCCTAAGGGGGGACACCGGGGAGCTGTTTTTT. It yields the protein CSASPPLRGDTGELFF.

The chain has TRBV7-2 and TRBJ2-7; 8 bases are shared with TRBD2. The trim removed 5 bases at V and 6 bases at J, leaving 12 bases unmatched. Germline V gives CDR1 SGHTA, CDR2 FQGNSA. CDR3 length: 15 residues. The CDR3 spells CASSPKGLDGREQYF. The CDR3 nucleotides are TGTGCCAGCAGCCCCAAGGGACTAGACGGACGCGAGCAGTACTTC.

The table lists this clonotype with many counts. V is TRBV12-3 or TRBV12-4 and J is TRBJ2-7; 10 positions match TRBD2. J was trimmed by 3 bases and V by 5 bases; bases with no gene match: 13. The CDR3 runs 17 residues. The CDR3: CASSALAGGLADYEQYF. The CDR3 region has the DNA TGTGCCAGCAGTGCTTTAGCCGGTGGACTAGCGGACTACGAGCAGTACTTC.

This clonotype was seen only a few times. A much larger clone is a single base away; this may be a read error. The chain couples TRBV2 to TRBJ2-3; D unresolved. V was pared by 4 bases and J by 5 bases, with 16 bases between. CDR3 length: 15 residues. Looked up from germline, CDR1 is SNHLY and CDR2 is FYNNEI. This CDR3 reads CASSAPEDHIDTQYF. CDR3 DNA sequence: TGTGCCAGCAGTGCCCCTGAGGACCACATAGATACGCAGTATTTT.

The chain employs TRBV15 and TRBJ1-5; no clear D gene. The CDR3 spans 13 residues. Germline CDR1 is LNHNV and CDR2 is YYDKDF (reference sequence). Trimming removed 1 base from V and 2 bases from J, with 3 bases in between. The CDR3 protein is CATSRVRNQPQHF. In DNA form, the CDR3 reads TGTGCCACCAGCAGAGTGCGCAATCAGCCCCAGCATTTT. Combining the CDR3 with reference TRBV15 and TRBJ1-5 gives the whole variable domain DAMVIQNPRYQVTQFGKPVTLSCSQTLNHNVMYWYQQKSSQAPKLLFHYYDKDFNNEADTPDNFQSRRPNTSFCFLDIRSPGLGDTAMYLCATSRVRNQPQHFGDGTRLSIL.

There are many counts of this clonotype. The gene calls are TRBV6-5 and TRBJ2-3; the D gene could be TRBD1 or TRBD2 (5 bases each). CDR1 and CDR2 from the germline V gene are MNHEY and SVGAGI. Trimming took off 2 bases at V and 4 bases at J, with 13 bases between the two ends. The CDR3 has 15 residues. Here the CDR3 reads CASSYGGDVADTQYF. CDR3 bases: TGTGCCAGCAGTTACGGGGGAGATGTCGCAGATACGCAGTATTTT.

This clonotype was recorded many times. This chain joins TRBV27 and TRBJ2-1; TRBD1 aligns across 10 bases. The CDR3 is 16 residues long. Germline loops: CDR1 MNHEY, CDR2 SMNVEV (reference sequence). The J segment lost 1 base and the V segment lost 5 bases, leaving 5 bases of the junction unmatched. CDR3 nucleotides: TGTGCCAGCAGTGTAGACAGGGGGCGATCCTACAATGAGCAGTTCTTC. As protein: CASSVDRGRSYNEQFF.

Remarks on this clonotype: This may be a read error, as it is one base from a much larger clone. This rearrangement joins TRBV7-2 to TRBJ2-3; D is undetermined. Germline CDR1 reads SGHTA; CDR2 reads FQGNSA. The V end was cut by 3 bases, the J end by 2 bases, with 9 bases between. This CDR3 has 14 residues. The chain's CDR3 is CASSFRANTDTQYF. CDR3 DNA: TGTGCCAGCAGCTTTAGGGCTAACACAGATACGCAGTATTTT.

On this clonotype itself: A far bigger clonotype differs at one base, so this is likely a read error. CDR3: CACSPNLGSSGEGNEQFF. CDR3 nucleotides: TGTGCCTGCAGCCCCAACCTCGGGTCTAGCGGAGAAGGGAATGAGCAGTTCTTC. The chain has TRBV11-2 and TRBJ2-5; 7 positions agree with TRBD2. The J call may be in error: the DNA end matches TRBJ2-1 better. The CDR3 is made up of 18 amino acids. Germline CDR1 SGHAT, CDR2 FQNNGV.

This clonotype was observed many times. The CDR3 nucleotides read TGTGCCACCGGGACGTTTAGCACTGAAGCTTTCTTT. Amino acid sequence: CATGTFSTEAFF. V and J are TRBV10-3 and TRBJ1-1; possibly TRBD1 for D (5 bases). Germline CDR1 ENHRY, CDR2 SYGVKD. V was pared by 10 bases and J by 4 bases, with 13 bases between. The CDR3 is 12 residues long.

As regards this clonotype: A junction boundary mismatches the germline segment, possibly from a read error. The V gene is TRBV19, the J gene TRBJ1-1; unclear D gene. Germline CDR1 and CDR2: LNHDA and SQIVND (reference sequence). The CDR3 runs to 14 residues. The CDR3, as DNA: TGTGCCTGTAGTATAGACCAACTTTACACTGAAGCTTTCTTT. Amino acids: CACSIDQLYTEAFF.

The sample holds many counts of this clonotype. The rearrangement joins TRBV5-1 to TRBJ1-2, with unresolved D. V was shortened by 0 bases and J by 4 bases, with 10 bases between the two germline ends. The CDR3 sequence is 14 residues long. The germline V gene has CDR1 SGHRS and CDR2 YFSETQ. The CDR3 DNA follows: TGCGCCAGCAGCTTGGACAGATCCCTCTATGGCTACACCTTC. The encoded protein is CASSLDRSLYGYTF.

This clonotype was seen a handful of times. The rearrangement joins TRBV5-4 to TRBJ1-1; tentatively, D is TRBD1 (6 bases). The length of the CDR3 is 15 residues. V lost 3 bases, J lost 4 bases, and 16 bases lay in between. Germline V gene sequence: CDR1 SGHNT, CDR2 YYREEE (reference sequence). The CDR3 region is CASSSQGGGTTEAFF. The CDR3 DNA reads TGTGCCAGCAGCTCGCAAGGGGGGGGAACCACTGAAGCTTTCTTT.

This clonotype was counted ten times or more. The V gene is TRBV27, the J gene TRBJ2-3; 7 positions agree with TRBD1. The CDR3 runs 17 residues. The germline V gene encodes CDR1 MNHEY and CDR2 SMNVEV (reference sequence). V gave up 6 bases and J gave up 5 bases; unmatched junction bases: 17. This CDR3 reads CASRPYIGTAKRDTQYF. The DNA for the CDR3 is TGTGCCAGCAGACCTTATATCGGGACAGCTAAACGAGATACGCAGTATTTT.

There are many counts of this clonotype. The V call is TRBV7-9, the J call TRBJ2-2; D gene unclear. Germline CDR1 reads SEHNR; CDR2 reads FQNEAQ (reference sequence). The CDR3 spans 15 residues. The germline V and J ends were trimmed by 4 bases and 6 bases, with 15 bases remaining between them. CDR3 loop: CASSSQVIRSGELFF. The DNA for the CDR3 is TGTGCCAGCAGCTCGCAGGTTATAAGGTCCGGGGAGCTGTTTTTT.

The CDR3 here is CASSTSGTAYNEQFF. The CDR3 DNA sequence: TGTGCCAGCAGTACTAGCGGGACCGCCTACAATGAGCAGTTCTTC. The chain links TRBV6-1 to TRBJ2-1; 10 bases map to TRBD2. CDR1 MNHNS and CDR2 SASEGT come from the germline V gene. The CDR3 extends over 15 amino acids. The V and J ends lost 5 bases and 2 bases, in that order; junction bases with no gene match: 3.

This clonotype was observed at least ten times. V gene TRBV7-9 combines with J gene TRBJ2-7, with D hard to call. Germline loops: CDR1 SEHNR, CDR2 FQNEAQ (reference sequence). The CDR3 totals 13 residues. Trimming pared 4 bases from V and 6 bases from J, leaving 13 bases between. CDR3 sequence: CASSSRSRAEQYF. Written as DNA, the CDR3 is TGTGCCAGCAGCTCCCGGTCACGCGCCGAGCAGTACTTC. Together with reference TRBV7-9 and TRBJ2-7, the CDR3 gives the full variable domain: DTGVSQNPRHKITKRGQNVTFRCDPISEHNRLYWYRQTLGQGPEFLTYFQNEAQLEKSRLLSDRFSAERPKGSFSTLEIQRTEQGDSAMYLCASSSRSRAEQYFGPGTRLTVT.

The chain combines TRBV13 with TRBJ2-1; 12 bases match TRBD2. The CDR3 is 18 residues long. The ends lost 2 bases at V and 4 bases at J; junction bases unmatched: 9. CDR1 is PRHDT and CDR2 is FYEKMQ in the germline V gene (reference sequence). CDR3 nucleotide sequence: TGTGCCAGCAGCTTAACGGCCATCACTAGCGGGAGGTACAATGAGCAGTTCTTC. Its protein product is CASSLTAITSGRYNEQFF.